This paragraph covers one T cell receptor (beta chain) sequence. No cognate antigen has been identified for it. No base-level quality is on record; no much larger clone is a single base apart. Libraries were made using 5' RACE. Instrument used: NextSeq 500. The TCR library protocol attached unique molecular identifiers to individual cDNA molecules to correct for sequencing error and PCR bias. Sequencing covered both TCR alpha and beta chains, and within each sample the abundances of alpha and beta sequences were tightly co-correlated. The study's processing was this. V gene, J gene and CDR3 annotation of TCR sequences was performed with Decombinator V4. TCRs were defined as expanded if a significant change between any two time points was detected under a Poisson model with p below 0.0001. TCR abundances were normalised to the total number of TCRs sequenced per sample and were expressed as counts per million. TRAV1-2 paired with TRAJ12, TRAJ20 or TRAJ33 defined MAIT TCRs, while TRAV10 paired with TRAJ18 defined iNKT TCRs. VDJdb, accessed 1 November 2021, was searched for CMV, EBV and SARS-CoV-2 annotated TCRs, with TCRs annotated for multiple antigens excluded. TCRdb reprocessed the public reads (quality trimming at Q25 with fastp, clone calling with MiXCR) and kept in-frame beta chains. Entries that share a CDR3 protein sequence are merged under the most common genes and DNA. In this record, the V and J calls reflect TCRdb's handling and not the investigators' own analysis. The sample contains about 48,000 distinct CDR3 sequences, over 5% of them found a single time. Around 4.4% of the sample comes from the top ten.

CDR3 length: 15 amino acids, cysteine to phenylalanine. The only DNA kept is the CDR3, 45 bases in frame from the first base. After removal of 4 bases from V and 3 bases from J, the junction retains 7 bases not matched to a gene. The germline V gene encodes CDR1 SQVTM and CDR2 ANQGSEA. The data stem from a study of early T cells in non-severe SARS-CoV-2 infection listed by TCRdb under 2021. For the wider study: Because TCR sequencing relied on bulk RNA taken from unsorted whole blood, pairing of alpha and beta chains was not possible.

A case-control design nested within a healthcare worker cohort in London, UK, was used, with weekly nasopharyngeal swab PCR tests and blood sampling performed. Healthcare workers were enrolled in the week of the UK lockdown, from 23 to 31 March 2020, and were followed every week for up to about 16 weeks. What the research found in general, with its limitations: VDJdb matching was skewed toward anti-spike CD8 responses, so virus-specific expansions were likely underestimated and private and CD4 specificities were missed.

This TCR was sampled from an adult who was a healthcare worker with PCR-confirmed SARS-CoV-2 infection or an uninfected control (not recorded which). The sequence joins TRBV29-1 to TRBJ2-7; 12 central bases correspond to TRBD1. Sequenced: whole blood. DNA sequence: TGCAGCGTTGCCTTGGGGACAGGGGGCGTCTACGAGCAGTACTTC. Its product reads: CSVALGTGGVYEQYF.